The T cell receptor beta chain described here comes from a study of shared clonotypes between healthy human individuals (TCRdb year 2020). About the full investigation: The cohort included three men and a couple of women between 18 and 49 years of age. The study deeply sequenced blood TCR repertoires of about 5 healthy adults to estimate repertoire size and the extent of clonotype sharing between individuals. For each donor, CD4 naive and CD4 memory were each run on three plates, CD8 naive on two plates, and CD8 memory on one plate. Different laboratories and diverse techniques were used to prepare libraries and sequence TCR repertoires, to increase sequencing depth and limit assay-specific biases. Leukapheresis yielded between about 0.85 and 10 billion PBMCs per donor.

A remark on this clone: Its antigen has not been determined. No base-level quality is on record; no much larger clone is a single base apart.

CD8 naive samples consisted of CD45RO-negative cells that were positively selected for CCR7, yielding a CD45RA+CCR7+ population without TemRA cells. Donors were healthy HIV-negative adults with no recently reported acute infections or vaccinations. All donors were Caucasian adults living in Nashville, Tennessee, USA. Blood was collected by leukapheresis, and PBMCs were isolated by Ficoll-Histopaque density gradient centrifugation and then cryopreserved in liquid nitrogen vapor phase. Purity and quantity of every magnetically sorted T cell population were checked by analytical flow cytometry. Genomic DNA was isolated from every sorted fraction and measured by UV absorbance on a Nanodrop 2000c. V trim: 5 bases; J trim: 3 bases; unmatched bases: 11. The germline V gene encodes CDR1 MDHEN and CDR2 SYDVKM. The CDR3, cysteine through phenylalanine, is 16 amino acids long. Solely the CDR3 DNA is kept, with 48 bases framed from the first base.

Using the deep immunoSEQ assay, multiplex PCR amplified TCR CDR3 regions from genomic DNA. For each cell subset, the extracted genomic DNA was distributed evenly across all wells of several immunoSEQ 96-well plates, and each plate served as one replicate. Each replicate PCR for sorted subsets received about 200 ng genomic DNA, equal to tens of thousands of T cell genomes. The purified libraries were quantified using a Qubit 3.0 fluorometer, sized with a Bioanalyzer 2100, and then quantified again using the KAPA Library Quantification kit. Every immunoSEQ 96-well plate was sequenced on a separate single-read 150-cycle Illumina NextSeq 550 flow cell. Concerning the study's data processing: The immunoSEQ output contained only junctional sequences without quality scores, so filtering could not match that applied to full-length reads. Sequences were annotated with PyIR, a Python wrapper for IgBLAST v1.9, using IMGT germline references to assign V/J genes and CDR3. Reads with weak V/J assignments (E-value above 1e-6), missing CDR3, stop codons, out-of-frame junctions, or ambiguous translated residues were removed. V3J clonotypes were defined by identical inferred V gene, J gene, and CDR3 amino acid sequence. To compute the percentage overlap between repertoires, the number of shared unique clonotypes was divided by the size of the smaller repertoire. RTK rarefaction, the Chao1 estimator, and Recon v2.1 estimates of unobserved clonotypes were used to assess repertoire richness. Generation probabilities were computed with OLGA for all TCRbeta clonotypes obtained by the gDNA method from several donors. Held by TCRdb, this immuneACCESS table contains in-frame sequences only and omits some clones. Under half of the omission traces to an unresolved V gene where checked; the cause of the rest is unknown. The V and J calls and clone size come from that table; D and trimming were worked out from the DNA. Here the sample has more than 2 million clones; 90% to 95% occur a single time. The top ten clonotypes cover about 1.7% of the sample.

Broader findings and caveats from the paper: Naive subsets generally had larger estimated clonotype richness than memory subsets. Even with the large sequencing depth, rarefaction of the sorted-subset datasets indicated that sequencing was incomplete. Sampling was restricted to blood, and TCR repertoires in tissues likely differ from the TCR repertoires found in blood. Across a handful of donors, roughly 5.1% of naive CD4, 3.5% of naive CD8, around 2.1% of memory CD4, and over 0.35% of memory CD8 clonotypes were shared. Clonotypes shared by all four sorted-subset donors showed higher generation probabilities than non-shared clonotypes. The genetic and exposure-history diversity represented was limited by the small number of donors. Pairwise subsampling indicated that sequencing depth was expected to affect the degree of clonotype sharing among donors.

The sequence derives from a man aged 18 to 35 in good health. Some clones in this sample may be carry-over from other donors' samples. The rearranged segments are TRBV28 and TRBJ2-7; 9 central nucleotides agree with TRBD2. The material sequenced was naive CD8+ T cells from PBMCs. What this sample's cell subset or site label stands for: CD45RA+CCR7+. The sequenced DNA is TGTGCCAGCAGTCCCCCGGCTAGCGGGGACCACTACGAGCAGTACTTC. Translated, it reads CASSPPASGDHYEQYF.